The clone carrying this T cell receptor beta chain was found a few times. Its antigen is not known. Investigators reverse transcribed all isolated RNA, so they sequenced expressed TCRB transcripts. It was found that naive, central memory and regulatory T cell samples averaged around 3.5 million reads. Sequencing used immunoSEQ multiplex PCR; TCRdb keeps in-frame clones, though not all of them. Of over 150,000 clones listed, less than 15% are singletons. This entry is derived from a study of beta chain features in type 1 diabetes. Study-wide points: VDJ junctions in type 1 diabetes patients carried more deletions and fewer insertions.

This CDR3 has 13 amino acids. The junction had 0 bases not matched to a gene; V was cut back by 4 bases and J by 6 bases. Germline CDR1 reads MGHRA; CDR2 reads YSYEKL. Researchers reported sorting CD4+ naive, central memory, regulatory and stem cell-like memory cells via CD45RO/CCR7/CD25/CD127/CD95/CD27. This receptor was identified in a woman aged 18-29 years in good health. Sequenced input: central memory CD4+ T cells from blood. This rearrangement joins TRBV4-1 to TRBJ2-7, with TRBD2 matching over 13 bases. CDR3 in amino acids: CASSRTSGSEQYF. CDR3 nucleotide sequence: TGCGCCAGCAGCCGGACTAGCGGGAGCGAGCAGTACTTC.